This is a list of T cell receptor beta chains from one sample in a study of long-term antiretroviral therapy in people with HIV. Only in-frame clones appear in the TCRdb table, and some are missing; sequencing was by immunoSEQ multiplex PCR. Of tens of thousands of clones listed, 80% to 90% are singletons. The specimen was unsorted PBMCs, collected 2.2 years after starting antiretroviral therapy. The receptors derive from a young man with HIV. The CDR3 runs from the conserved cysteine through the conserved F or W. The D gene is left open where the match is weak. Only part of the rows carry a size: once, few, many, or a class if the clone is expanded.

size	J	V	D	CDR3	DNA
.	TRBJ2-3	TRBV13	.	CASSLEDVDTQYF	TGTGCCAGCAGCTTAGAGGATGTCGATACGCAGTATTTT
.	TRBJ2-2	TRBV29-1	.	CSVARGRTGELFF	TGCAGCGTTGCCCGAGGGCGCACCGGGGAGCTGTTTTTT
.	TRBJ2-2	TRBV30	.	CALLQPTGELFF	TGTGCCTTATTACAGCCCACCGGGGAGCTGTTTTTT
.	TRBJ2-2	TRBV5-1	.	CASSPRPERTGELFF	TGCGCCAGCAGCCCCAGGCCAGAGAGGACCGGGGAGCTGTTTTTT
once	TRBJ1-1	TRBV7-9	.	CASSVTGSPGTEAFF	TGTGCCAGCAGCGTCACGGGGTCCCCCGGGACTGAAGCTTTCTTT
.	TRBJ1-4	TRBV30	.	CAGGLASEKLFF	TGTGCCGGGGGATTAGCCAGTGAAAAACTGTTTTTT
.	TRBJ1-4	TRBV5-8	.	CASSLWGANEKLFF	TGTGCCAGCAGCTTGTGGGGGGCTAATGAAAAACTGTTTTTT
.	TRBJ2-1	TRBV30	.	CAWSVGQGYNEQFF	TGTGCCTGGAGTGTAGGGCAGGGCTACAATGAGCAGTTCTTC
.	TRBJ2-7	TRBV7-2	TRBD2	CASSSGTSGSQQYF	TGTGCCAGCAGCTCCGGGACTAGCGGGAGTCAGCAGTACTTC
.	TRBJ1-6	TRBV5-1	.	CASSLAPRQSNSPLHF	TGCGCCAGCAGCTTGGCGCCGCGGCAGAGTAATTCACCCCTCCACTTT
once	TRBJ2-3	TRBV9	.	CASTLSSTPRDTQYF	TGTGCCAGCACACTATCTAGTACCCCACGGGATACGCAGTATTTT
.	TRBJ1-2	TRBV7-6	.	CASSPDSYGYTF	TGTGCCAGCAGCCCCGACAGCTATGGCTACACCTTC
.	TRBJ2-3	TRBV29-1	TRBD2	CSGSGGASTDTQYF	TGCAGCGGGAGCGGGGGGGCCTCCACAGATACGCAGTATTTT
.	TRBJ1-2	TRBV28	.	CASSLEGGYTF	TGTGCCAGCAGTTTGGAGGGCGGCTACACCTTC
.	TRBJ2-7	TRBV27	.	CASSSGLLPYEQYF	TGTGCCAGCAGTTCAGGACTCCTCCCCTACGAGCAGTACTTC